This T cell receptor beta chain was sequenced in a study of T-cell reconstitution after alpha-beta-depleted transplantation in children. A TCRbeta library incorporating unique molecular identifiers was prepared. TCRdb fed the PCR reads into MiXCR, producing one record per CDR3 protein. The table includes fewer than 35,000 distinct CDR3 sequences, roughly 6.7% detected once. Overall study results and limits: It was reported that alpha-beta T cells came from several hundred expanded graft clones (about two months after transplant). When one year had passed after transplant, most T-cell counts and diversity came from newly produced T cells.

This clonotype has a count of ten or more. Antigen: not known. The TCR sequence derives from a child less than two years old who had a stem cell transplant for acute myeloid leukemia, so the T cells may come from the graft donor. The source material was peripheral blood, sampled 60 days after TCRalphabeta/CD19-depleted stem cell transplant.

CDR3 DNA sequence: TGTGCCAGCAGTCTCGGCGACTACACCTTC. It encodes CASSLGDYTF. This chain links TRBV6-6 with TRBJ1-2, with D uncertain. Per the germline V gene, CDR1 is MNHNY and CDR2 is SVGAGI (reference sequence). The CDR3 sequence is 10 residues long. The V end lost 5 bases, the J end lost 10 bases, and 8 bases lay between the germline ends.